A selection of T cell receptor beta chains follows, all from one sample in a study of T cells in localized non-small cell lung cancer. The table came from immunoSEQ multiplex PCR; TCRdb's copy has only in-frame clones and leaves some out. This table has tens of thousands of clones, roughly four fifths appearing once. Source: peripheral blood, taken before any cancer treatment. The receptors derive from a male donor older than 55 with stage III squamous cell lung carcinoma. Each CDR3 is given with its conserved first and last residue.

v_gene,j_gene,CDR3aa
TRBV5-6,TRBJ2-7,CASSLADRGSYEQYF
TRBV10-1,TRBJ2-1,CASGGTGYNEQFF
TRBV21-1,TRBJ1-1,CASSFITEAFF
TRBV5-1,TRBJ1-1,CASSLIGRMNTEAFF
TRBV5-4,TRBJ2-5,CASSLKLAGQETQYF
TRBV7-2,TRBJ2-7,CASSTTGVGEQYF
TRBV2,TRBJ1-6,CASSTNPNSPLHF
TRBV7-9,TRBJ2-3,CASSLQGAQSDTQYF
TRBV7-2,TRBJ2-1,CASSLDVLNEQFF
TRBV18,TRBJ1-2,CASSPNRANYGYTF
TRBV5-1,TRBJ2-1,CASSSGSSYNEQFF
TRBV19,TRBJ2-5,CASSMQLNQETQYF
TRBV2,TRBJ2-6,CASSGPSAGVSGANVLTF
TRBV6-5,TRBJ2-7,CASSYASGSPYEQYF
TRBV30,TRBJ2-2,CAWTPGQSTGELFF